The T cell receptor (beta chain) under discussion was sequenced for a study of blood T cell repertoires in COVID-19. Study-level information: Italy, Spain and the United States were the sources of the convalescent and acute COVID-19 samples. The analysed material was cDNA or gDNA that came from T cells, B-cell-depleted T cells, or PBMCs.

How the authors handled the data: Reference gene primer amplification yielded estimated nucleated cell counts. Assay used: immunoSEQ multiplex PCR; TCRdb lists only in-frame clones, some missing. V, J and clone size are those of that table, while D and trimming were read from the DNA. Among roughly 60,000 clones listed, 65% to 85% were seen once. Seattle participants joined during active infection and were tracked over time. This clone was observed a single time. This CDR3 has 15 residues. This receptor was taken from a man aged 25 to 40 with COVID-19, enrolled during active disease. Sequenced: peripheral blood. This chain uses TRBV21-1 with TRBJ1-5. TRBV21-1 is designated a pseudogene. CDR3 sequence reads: CASSNSTGVDQPQHF. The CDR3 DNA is TGTGCCAGCAGCAACTCTACGGGGGTCGATCAGCCCCAGCATTTT.